This is a list of T cell receptor beta chains from one sample in a study of immune heterogeneity within non-small cell lung tumors. TCRdb fed the multiplex PCR reads into MiXCR, producing one record per CDR3 protein. In the table there are roughly 5,400 distinct CDR3 sequences, more than 20% of which are singletons. The sequenced material came from lung tumor tissue. The receptor set was obtained from a man in his sixties with non-small cell lung cancer. The CDR3 runs from the conserved cysteine through the conserved F or W. The order of the fields is clone size, D gene, J gene, V gene, CDR3 protein, CDR3 DNA. The D gene is left open where the match is weak. Clone size appears in some rows only: once, few, many, or a class for an expanded clone.

>many|TRBD2|TRBJ2-3|TRBV27
CASRPMASGFDTQYF
TGTGCCAGCAGGCCGATGGCTAGCGGGTTTGATACGCAGTATTTT
>many|-|TRBJ2-5|TRBV7-6
CASSLTRQETQYF
TGTGCCAGCAGCTTAACTAGGCAAGAGACCCAGTACTTC
>medium-sized|TRBD2|TRBJ2-2|TRBV12-3/TRBV12-4
CASSLNPGGTGELFF
TGTGCCAGCAGTTTAAACCCGGGAGGGACCGGGGAGCTGTTTTTT
>medium-sized|TRBD2|TRBJ2-5|TRBV5-1
CASSPGLAKETQYF
TGCGCCAGCAGCCCGGGACTAGCGAAAGAGACCCAGTACTTC
>-|-|TRBJ1-1|TRBV10-3
CAIRPPVLNTEAFF
TGTGCCATCAGGCCCCCAGTCCTCAACACTGAAGCTTTCTTT
>medium-sized|-|TRBJ2-1|TRBV28
CASSLPVNEQFF
TGTGCCAGCAGTTTGCCAGTCAATGAGCAGTTCTTC
>-|-|TRBJ1-1|TRBV20-1
CSATLCAKGRSAFF
TGCAGTGCTACCTTGTGCGCAAAGGGGAGATCGGCTTTCTTT
>medium-sized|TRBD2|TRBJ2-1|TRBV13
CASSLTRTSGTGGEQFF
TGTGCCAGCAGCTTAACTCGGACTAGCGGGACCGGGGGTGAGCAGTTCTTC
>many|TRBD2|TRBJ2-2|TRBV27
CASSVRESGLAGTGELFF
TGTGCCAGCAGTGTACGGGAGTCGGGACTAGCGGGCACCGGGGAGCTGTTTTTT
>-|TRBD1|TRBJ2-7|TRBV2
CASRDVNREGAFYEQYF
TGTGCCAGCAGGGACGTTAATCGAGAGGGGGCTTTTTACGAGCAGTACTTC
>medium-sized|TRBD1|TRBJ1-1|TRBV10-3
CAISRDRNTEAFF
TGTGCCATCAGCCGGGACAGAAACACTGAAGCTTTCTTT
>many|TRBD2|TRBJ2-2|TRBV5-4
CASSKDLAGVGTGELFF
TGTGCCAGCAGCAAAGACCTAGCGGGAGTGGGCACCGGGGAGCTGTTTTTT
>medium-sized|-|TRBJ1-3|TRBV20-1
CSVRRPGAYSGNTIYF
TGCAGTGTCAGGAGGCCCGGGGCATACTCTGGAAACACCATATATTTT
>few|TRBD2|TRBJ2-5|TRBV4-2
CASSQGRLAGLGETQYF
TGTGCCAGCAGCCAAGGACGGCTAGCGGGGCTGGGAGAGACCCAGTACTTC
>medium-sized|TRBD1|TRBJ2-7|TRBV3-1
CASSQAGTGNYEQYF
TGTGCCAGCAGCCAAGCGGGGACAGGCAACTACGAGCAGTACTTC
>many|TRBD1|TRBJ1-1|TRBV28
CASSFYEGAVEAFF
TGTGCCAGCAGTTTTTACGAGGGGGCCGTTGAAGCTTTCTTT
>many|TRBD1|TRBJ1-2|TRBV10-1
CASSADRAAGYTF
TGCGCCAGCAGTGCGGACAGGGCGGCTGGCTACACCTTC
>medium-sized|TRBD2|TRBJ2-7|TRBV6-1
CASTGLADEQYF
TGTGCCAGCACTGGACTAGCGGACGAGCAGTACTTC
>many|TRBD2|TRBJ2-5|TRBV19
CASSTGTSGGETQYF
TGTGCCAGTAGTACCGGGACTAGCGGCGGGGAGACCCAGTACTTC
>-|TRBD1|TRBJ1-6|TRBV11-2
CARRTRQGTGSPLHF
TGTGCCAGAAGAACCCGACAGGGAACAGGGTCACCCCTCCACTTT
>-|TRBD1|TRBJ1-4|TRBV6-2/TRBV6-3
CASSSGQLRVKLFF
TGTGCCAGCAGTTCGGGACAGCTGCGGGTAAAACTGTTTTTT
>medium-sized|-|TRBJ2-5|TRBV6-1
CASNPYGGGRPETQYF
TGTGCCTCCAACCCATACGGCGGCGGGCGGCCAGAGACCCAGTACTTC
>-|-|TRBJ1-6|TRBV10-3
CAISEMLSPPLHF
TGTGCCATCAGTGAGATGTTAAGTCCACCCCTCCATTTT
>-|-|TRBJ2-7|TRBV2
CASPTRSYEQYF
TGTGCCAGTCCTACAAGATCCTACGAGCAGTACTTC
>many|-|TRBJ2-2|TRBV20-1
CSARSGFDLGGEPFF
TGCAGTGCTAGATCCGGGTTTGATTTGGGCGGGGAGCCGTTTTTT
>medium-sized|-|TRBJ2-4|TRBV20-1
CSVPLGGVSKNIQYF
TGCAGTGTTCCGCTTGGTGGGGTATCAAAAAACATTCAGTACTTC
>medium-sized|-|TRBJ2-5|TRBV28
CASSLGLQETQYF
TGTGCCAGCAGTTTGGGACTCCAAGAGACCCAGTACTTC
>-|-|TRBJ1-1|TRBV5-6
CSSSLVGSAEPMNTEAFF
TGTTCCAGCAGCTTGGTGGGTTCGGCAGAACCTATGAACACTGAAGCTTTCTTT
>medium-sized|-|TRBJ2-7|TRBV28
CASSLAPDGGSYEQYF
TGTGCCAGCAGTTTGGCTCCCGACGGAGGCTCCTACGAGCAGTACTTC
>many|-|TRBJ1-1|TRBV6-1
CASSHGLSTLNTEAFF
TGTGCCAGCAGTCACGGCCTCTCCACATTGAACACTGAAGCTTTCTTT
>medium-sized|-|TRBJ2-1|TRBV5-1
CASSPFENEQFF
TGCGCCAGCAGCCCGTTTGAAAATGAGCAGTTCTTC
>medium-sized|-|TRBJ2-7|TRBV7-9
CASSLQGGSYEQYF
TGTGCCAGCAGCTTACAGGGGGGCTCCTACGAGCAGTACTTC
>few|-|TRBJ2-2|TRBV6-1
CASSGGAGELFF
TGTGCCAGCAGTGGGGGCGCCGGGGAGCTGTTTTTT
>medium-sized|TRBD1|TRBJ1-5|TRBV15
CATSRRQGLQPQHF
TGTGCCACCAGCAGAAGACAGGGCCTACAGCCCCAGCATTTT
>medium-sized|TRBD2|TRBJ2-3|TRBV20-1
CSASPIRGLAVTDTQYF
TGCAGTGCTAGCCCAATCCGGGGACTAGCGGTAACAGATACGCAGTATTTT
>medium-sized|TRBD2|TRBJ2-1|TRBV9
CASSVGRTSAYEQFF
TGTGCCAGCAGCGTAGGTCGGACTAGCGCTTATGAGCAGTTCTTC
>few|-|TRBJ1-1|TRBV7-9
CASSPRAGAMNTEAFF
TGTGCCAGCAGCCCCCGGGCCGGGGCTATGAACACTGAAGCTTTCTTT
>many|-|TRBJ2-3|TRBV30
CAWSVSDTQYF
TGTGCCTGGAGTGTATCAGATACGCAGTATTTT
>-|-|TRBJ2-5|TRBV6-2/TRBV6-3
CASSYYGEETQYF
TGTGCCAGCAGTTACTACGGCGAAGAGACCCAGTACTTC
>-|-|TRBJ1-1|TRBV5-1
CASSLVGGMNTEAFF
TGCGCCAGCAGCTTGGTCGGTGGCATGAACACTGAAGCTTTCTTT
>many|TRBD1|TRBJ2-3|TRBV6-1
CASSQTGGLDTQYF
TGTGCCAGCAGCCAGACAGGGGGTTTAGATACGCAGTATTTT
>few|TRBD2|TRBJ2-3|TRBV7-6
CASSPELLAGFSTDTQYF
TGTGCCAGCAGCCCCGAGCTGCTAGCGGGGTTTAGCACAGATACGCAGTATTTT
>medium-sized|-|TRBJ2-7|TRBV5-1
CASSLEAGWARQASYEQYF
TGCGCCAGCAGCTTGGAGGCGGGGTGGGCCAGGCAGGCCTCCTACGAGCAGTACTTC
>-|TRBD1|TRBJ1-3|TRBV11-1
CASSYQTGTGNNIYF
TGTGCCAGCAGCTATCAGACAGGGACGGGAAACAACATATATTTT
>medium-sized|TRBD2|TRBJ2-7|TRBV28
CASTGGIVGEQYF
TGTGCCAGCACCGGGGGGATTGTGGGCGAGCAGTACTTC
>medium-sized|-|TRBJ1-2|TRBV18
CASSPGTRDYGYTF
TGTGCCAGCTCACCAGGGACACGAGACTATGGCTACACCTTC
>medium-sized|-|TRBJ2-7|TRBV5-1
CASSLALTGLYEQYF
TGCGCCAGCAGCTTGGCCCTAACAGGACTCTACGAGCAGTACTTC
>medium-sized|TRBD2|TRBJ2-1|TRBV6-2/TRBV6-3
CASTQGLAENYNEQFF
TGTGCCAGCACCCAGGGACTAGCGGAGAACTACAATGAGCAGTTCTTC
>medium-sized|-|TRBJ2-3|TRBV2
CASSESEYTQYF
TGTGCCAGCAGTGAATCGGAGTATACGCAGTATTTT
>many|TRBD2|TRBJ2-1|TRBV10-1
CASSETTLAGGYNEQFF
TGCGCCAGCAGTGAGACAACCCTAGCGGGAGGTTACAATGAGCAGTTCTTC
>once|-|TRBJ2-7|TRBV2
CAGRGGPTGSYEQYF
TGTGCCGGCCGAGGGGGACCTACAGGGTCCTACGAGCAGTACTTC
>many|TRBD1|TRBJ2-6|TRBV2
CASGDRDNSGANVLTF
TGTGCCAGTGGGGACAGGGATAACTCTGGGGCCAACGTCCTGACTTTC
>medium-sized|-|TRBJ2-5|TRBV29-1
CSVAVTETQYF
TGCAGCGTTGCGGTAACGGAGACCCAGTACTTC
>-|-|TRBJ2-4|TRBV7-9
CASSLRGGDIQYF
TGTGCCAGCAGCTTGAGAGGGGGGGACATTCAGTACTTC
>few|TRBD1|TRBJ1-1|TRBV29-1
CSARTGAANTEAFF
TGCAGCGCTCGGACAGGGGCCGCGAACACTGAAGCTTTCTTT
>many|-|TRBJ2-3|TRBV24-1
CATSAPSVTDTQYF
TGTGCCACCAGTGCGCCTAGCGTCACAGATACGCAGTATTTT
>many|TRBD2|TRBJ2-3|TRBV28
CASSLNAPGTSGMGDTQYF
TGTGCCAGCAGTTTAAACGCCCCCGGGACTAGCGGGATGGGAGATACGCAGTATTTT
>many|-|TRBJ2-1|TRBV20-1
CSARFRNEQFF
TGCAGTGCTAGGTTTAGAAATGAGCAGTTCTTC